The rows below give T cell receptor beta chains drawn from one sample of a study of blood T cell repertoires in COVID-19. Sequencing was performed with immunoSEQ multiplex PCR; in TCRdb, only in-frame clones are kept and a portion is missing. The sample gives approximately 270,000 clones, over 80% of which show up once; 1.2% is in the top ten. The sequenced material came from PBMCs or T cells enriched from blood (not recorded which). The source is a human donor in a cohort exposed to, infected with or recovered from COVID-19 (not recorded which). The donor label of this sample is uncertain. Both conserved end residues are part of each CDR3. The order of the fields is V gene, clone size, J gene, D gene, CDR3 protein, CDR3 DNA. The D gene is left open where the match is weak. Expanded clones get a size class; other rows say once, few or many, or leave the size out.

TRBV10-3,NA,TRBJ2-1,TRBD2,CAGSGGDYNEQFF,TGTGCCGGAAGCGGGGGGGACTACAATGAGCAGTTCTTC
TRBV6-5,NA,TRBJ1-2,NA,CASRRGYGYTF,TGTGCCAGCCGCCGAGGCTATGGCTACACCTTC
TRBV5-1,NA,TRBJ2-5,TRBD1,CASSLGQGAEETQYF,TGCGCCAGCAGCTTGGGACAGGGGGCGGAGGAGACCCAGTACTTC
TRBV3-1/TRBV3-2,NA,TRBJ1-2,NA,CASSQGSQGRYGYTF,TGTGCCAGCAGCCAAGGGTCGCAGGGGCGGTATGGCTACACCTTC
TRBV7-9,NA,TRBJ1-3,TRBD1,CASSPPIITGTGAGNTIYF,TGTGCCAGCAGCCCACCTATAATCACCGGGACAGGGGCTGGAAACACCATATATTTT
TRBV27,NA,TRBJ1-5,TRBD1,CASSPGQNSNQPQHF,TGTGCCAGCAGTCCGGGACAGAATAGCAATCAGCCCCAGCATTTT
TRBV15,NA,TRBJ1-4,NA,CATKSPRRQATNEKLFF,TGTGCCACCAAGTCCCCCCGCCGACAGGCAACTAATGAAAAACTGTTTTTT
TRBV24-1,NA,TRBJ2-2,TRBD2,CATNPSGAGAGELFF,TGTGCCACCAACCCCTCCGGGGCGGGAGCCGGGGAGCTGTTTTTT
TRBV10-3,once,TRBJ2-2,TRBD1,CAITSGTGATGELFF,TGTGCCATCACCTCCGGGACAGGGGCCACCGGGGAGCTGTTTTTT
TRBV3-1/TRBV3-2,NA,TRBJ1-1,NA,CASSPSTGGANTEAFF,TGTGCCAGCAGCCCCAGTACGGGGGGCGCAAACACTGAAGCTTTCTTT
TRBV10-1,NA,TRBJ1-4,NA,CASPRGILREKLFF,TGCGCCAGCCCTAGGGGAATTTTACGGGAAAAACTGTTTTTT
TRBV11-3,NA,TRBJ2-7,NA,CASSSGHGYEQYF,TGTGCCAGCAGCTCCGGACATGGTTACGAGCAGTACTTC
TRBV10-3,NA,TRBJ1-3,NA,CAISEFSHIISGGNTIYF,TGTGCCATCAGTGAGTTTAGCCATATAATATCTGGAGGAAACACCATATATTTT
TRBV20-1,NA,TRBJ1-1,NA,CSASRVINTEAFF,TGCAGTGCTAGTCGAGTTATAAACACTGAAGCTTTCTTT
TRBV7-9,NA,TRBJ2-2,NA,CASSPRDSPGELFF,TGTGCCAGCAGCCCTCGGGACTCCCCTGGGGAGCTGTTTTTT
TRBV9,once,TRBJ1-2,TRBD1,CASTQGGNPYGYTF,TGTGCCAGCACCCAGGGGGGAAATCCCTATGGCTACACCTTC
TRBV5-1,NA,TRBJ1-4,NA,CASSVAGSNEKLFF,TGCGCCAGCAGCGTGGCAGGGTCGAATGAAAAACTGTTTTTT
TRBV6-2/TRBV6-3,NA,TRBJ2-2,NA,CASSYRPATTGELFF,TGTGCCAGCAGTTACCGTCCAGCGACCACCGGGGAGCTGTTTTTT
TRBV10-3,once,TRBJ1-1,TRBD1,CAISVDRERGEAFF,TGTGCCATCAGCGTTGACAGGGAGAGGGGTGAAGCTTTCTTT
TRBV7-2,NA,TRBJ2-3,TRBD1,CASSNDRGRLDTQYF,TGTGCCAGCAGCAACGACAGGGGGCGATTAGATACGCAGTATTTT
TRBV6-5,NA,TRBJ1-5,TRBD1,CASSYRGPGPQHF,TGTGCCAGCAGTTACAGGGGGCCCGGGCCCCAGCATTTT
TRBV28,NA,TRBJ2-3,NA,CASSLSTRGTQYF,TGTGCCAGCAGTTTATCCACTCGGGGTACGCAGTATTTT
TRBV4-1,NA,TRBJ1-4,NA,CASSPGRGHTNDKLFF,TGCGCCAGCAGCCCGGGGCGGGGGCATACTAATGACAAACTGTTTTTT
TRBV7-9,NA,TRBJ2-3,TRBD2,CASSLPSGGPSTDTQYF,TGTGCCAGCAGCTTACCTAGCGGGGGCCCCAGCACAGATACGCAGTATTTT
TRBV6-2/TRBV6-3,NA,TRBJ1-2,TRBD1,CASSYVTGSYGYTF,TGTGCCAGCAGTTACGTGACAGGGAGCTATGGCTACACCTTC
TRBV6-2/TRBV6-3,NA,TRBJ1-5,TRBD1,CASSTAGGHQPQHF,TGTGCCAGCAGTACCGCAGGGGGCCATCAGCCCCAGCATTTT
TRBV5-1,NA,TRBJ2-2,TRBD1,CASSLWTGSTTGELFF,TGCGCCAGCAGCCTATGGACAGGTTCGACCACCGGGGAGCTGTTTTTT
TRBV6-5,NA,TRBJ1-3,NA,CASSPDWSSGNTIYF,TGTGCCAGCAGCCCCGACTGGAGCTCTGGAAACACCATATATTTT
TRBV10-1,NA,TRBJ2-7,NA,CASSESRGSRYEQYF,TGCGCCAGCAGTGAGAGCAGGGGAAGCAGGTACGAGCAGTACTTC
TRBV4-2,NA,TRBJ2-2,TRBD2,CASSQVIVSGLSNTGELFF,TGTGCCAGCAGCCAAGTAATCGTTAGCGGGCTATCGAACACCGGGGAGCTGTTTTTT
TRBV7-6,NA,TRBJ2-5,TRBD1,CASSQPLRDRVETQYF,TGTGCCAGCAGCCAACCCCTCCGGGACAGGGTAGAGACCCAGTACTTC
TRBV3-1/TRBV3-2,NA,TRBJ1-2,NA,CASSQRGGYGYTF,TGTGCCAGCAGCCAAAGGGGGGGGTATGGCTACACCTTC
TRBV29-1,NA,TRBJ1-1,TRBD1,CSVERGQSTEAFF,TGCAGCGTTGAAAGGGGGCAGAGTACTGAAGCTTTCTTT
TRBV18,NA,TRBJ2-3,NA,CASSRQDSTDTQYF,TGTGCCAGCTCACGACAGGATTCCACAGATACGCAGTATTTT
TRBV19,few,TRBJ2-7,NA,CASSISSGNEQYF,TGTGCCAGTAGTATCTCATCAGGGAACGAGCAGTACTTC
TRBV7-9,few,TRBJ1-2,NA,CASSLSGVSGYTF,TGTGCCAGCAGCTTATCAGGGGTCTCTGGCTACACCTTC
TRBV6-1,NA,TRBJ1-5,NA,CASSDSFNQPQHF,TGTGCCAGCAGTGACAGTTTTAATCAGCCCCAGCATTTT